The T cell receptor (beta chain) described here comes from a study of glioma-infiltrating T cells after dendritic cell vaccination. This clone was seen a single time. Using immunoSEQ multiplex PCR, the repertoire was profiled, and TCRdb retains in-frame clones only, with some absent. This sample has 91,000 or so clones; over 80% occur once, and the top ten carry under 6.5%. Per germline, CDR1 SGHRS and CDR2 YFSETQ. Trimming at V came to 3 bases and at J to 1 base, leaving 2 bases not matched to a gene. CDR3 length equals 14 residues. Time point meaning: after dendritic cell vaccination, including at tumor progression/relapse. None of the glioblastoma patients had an isocitrate dehydrogenase mutation.

This chain links TRBV5-1 with TRBJ2-5; TRBD2 agrees at 8 bases. Sequences were derived from blood, sampled after dendritic cell vaccination. This TCR derives from a human donor with glioblastoma. The CDR3: CASSSGGGQETQYF. In nucleotides, the CDR3 is TGCGCCAGCAGCTCCGGGGGGGGCCAAGAGACCCAGTACTTC.